These 28 T cell receptor beta chains share one sample of origin, sequenced in a study of blood T cell repertoires in COVID-19. Libraries were prepared by immunoSEQ multiplex PCR; TCRdb keeps only in-frame clonotypes and omits some of them. The sample yields about 330,000 clones, under 95% seen once. What was sequenced was PBMCs or T cells enriched from blood (not recorded which). These receptors were collected from a woman in her twenties or thirties who had recovered from COVID-19.

This chain uses TRBV28 with TRBJ2-3, with 8 bases lining up with TRBD1. V lost 10 bases to trimming and J lost 1 base; unmatched junction nucleotides: 7. CDR1 and CDR2 from the germline V gene are MDHEN and SYDVKM. The CDR3 extends over 14 amino acids. The CDR3 DNA is TGTGCCACCTGGGACAGGCGCGGCACAGATACGCAGTATTTT. Translating it yields CATWDRRGTDTQYF.

V usage is TRBV9 and J usage is TRBJ2-7, with 11 bases identical to TRBD2. V dropped 0 bases and J dropped 5; count of bases not matched to a gene: 10. Germline values: CDR1 SGDLS, CDR2 YYNGEE. CDR3 length: 17 amino acids. The chain's CDR3 is CASSVGTLAGGLDEQYF. CDR3 nucleotides: TGTGCCAGCAGCGTAGGGACCTTAGCGGGAGGGTTGGACGAGCAGTACTTC.

V and J are TRBV6-5 and TRBJ2-7; tentative D call: TRBD2 (5 bases). V was shortened by 6 bases and J by 7 bases, with 19 bases between the two germline ends. This CDR3 contains 14 residues. Germline-derived CDR1 and CDR2 are MNHEY and SVGAGI. This CDR3 is CASSALGLAQEQYF. DNA of the CDR3: TGTGCCAGCAGCGCACTTGGGCTAGCTCAAGAGCAGTACTTC.

The gene calls are TRBV10-3 and TRBJ2-4; perhaps TRBD1 as D (5 bases). This CDR3 is 18 amino acids long. In germline, CDR1 is ENHRY, CDR2 SYGVKD. V gave up 2 bases and J gave up 1 base, with 18 bases separating them. The CDR3 nucleotides read TGTGCCATCAGTGAGGGGGCTGGACGTACCGGGGCCAAAAACATTCAGTACTTC. This sequence encodes CAISEGAGRTGAKNIQYF.

The chain recombines TRBV9 with TRBJ2-3; weak D call: TRBD1 (6 bases). The germline gives CDR1 SGDLS, CDR2 YYNGEE. This CDR3 is built from 15 residues. The germline V and J ends were trimmed by 4 bases and 0 bases, with 12 bases remaining between them. Here the CDR3 reads CASSQTGPSTDTQYF. The CDR3, as DNA: TGTGCCAGCAGCCAGACAGGTCCCAGCACAGATACGCAGTATTTT.

The V gene is TRBV4-3, the J gene TRBJ1-4, with D possibly TRBD1 on 6 matching bases. Germline V gene lookup returns CDR1 LGHNA and CDR2 YSLEER. Trimming stripped 0 bases from V and 5 bases from J, with 13 bases between. This CDR3 has 16 amino acids. CDR3 nucleotides: TGCGCCAGCAGCCAAGATAATGCAGGGGAAAATGAAAAACTGTTTTTT. It translates to CASSQDNAGENEKLFF.

The chain carries TRBV27 and TRBJ2-7; 7 positions agree with TRBD2. Looked up from germline, CDR1 is MNHEY and CDR2 is SMNVEV (reference sequence). Trimming at V came to 4 bases and at J to 4 bases, leaving 4 bases not matched to a gene. CDR3 length equals 13 residues. The CDR3 DNA follows: TGTGCCAGCAGTTGGACTAGAGATTACGAGCAGTACTTC. Its translation is CASSWTRDYEQYF.

The rearrangement links TRBV27 to TRBJ1-1, with D maybe TRBD1 (6 bases). Trimming removed 5 bases from V and 4 bases from J, with 11 bases in between. CDR3 size: 13 residues. Germline CDR1 is MNHEY and CDR2 is SMNVEV (reference sequence). The CDR3 DNA sequence: TGTGCCAGCAGTGAAACAGGGAGCACTGAAGCTTTCTTT. Translation gives CASSETGSTEAFF.

The V and J genes are TRBV10-3 and TRBJ1-5; D is ambiguous. Looked up from germline, CDR1 is ENHRY and CDR2 is SYGVKD. The CDR3 totals 13 residues. With 6 bases removed from V and 3 bases from J, the gap between germline ends came to 9 bases. Written as DNA, the CDR3 is TGTGCCATCAGGTCAGACTTCAATCAGCCCCAGCATTTT. It is translated as CAIRSDFNQPQHF.

This chain links TRBV18 with TRBJ2-1, with D possibly TRBD2 on 5 matching bases. Trimming removed 3 bases from V and 5 bases from J, with 8 bases in between. CDR3 length: 13 amino acids. The V gene's germline CDR1 is KGHSH and CDR2 LQKENI. In DNA, the CDR3 is TGTGCCAGCTCACCGATGAGGGACAATGAGCAGTTCTTC. This codes for CASSPMRDNEQFF.

The chain recombines TRBV5-6 with TRBJ1-1, with a possible D match to TRBD1 (5 bases). V lost 3 bases and J lost 1, with 7 bases in between. This CDR3 contains 13 residues. The germline V gene encodes CDR1 SGHDT and CDR2 YYEEEE. In DNA, the CDR3 is TGTGCCAGCAGCTGGACACGGAACACTGAAGCTTTCTTT. It translates to CASSWTRNTEAFF.

The gene calls are TRBV7-2 and TRBJ1-1; possibly TRBD1 for D (5 bases). The CDR3 is 14 residues long. Trimming pared 2 bases from V and 1 base from J, leaving 8 bases between. The germline gives CDR1 SGHTA, CDR2 FQGNSA. CDR3 loop: CASSLSQANTEAFF. As DNA, the CDR3 is TGTGCCAGCAGCTTATCACAGGCGAACACTGAAGCTTTCTTT. The full variable domain, completed using reference TRBV7-2 and TRBJ1-1, is GAGVSQSPSNKVTEKGKDVELRCDPISGHTALYWYRQSLGQGLEFLIYFQGNSAPDKSGLPSDRFSAERTGGSVSTLTIQRTQQEDSAVYLCASSLSQANTEAFFGQGTRLTVV.

The V and J genes are TRBV7-8 and TRBJ1-6, with 7 bases lining up with TRBD1. The V and J ends lost 5 bases and 4 bases, in that order; junction bases with no gene match: 2. Germline V gene data show CDR1 as SGHVS and CDR2 as FQNEAQ. The CDR3 is 14 amino acids. DNA for the CDR3: TGTGCCAGCAGCCAGGGGGATTATAATTCACCCCTCCACTTT. Its protein is CASSQGDYNSPLHF.

As concerns this clone: Other DNA sequences in this sample translate to the same CDR3. This chain links TRBV7-9 with TRBJ1-1; D possibly corresponds to TRBD1 (5 bases). From germline, CDR1 is SEHNR and CDR2 FQNEAQ (reference sequence). CDR3 size: 13 residues. The V end lost 4 bases, the J end lost 1 base, and 7 bases lay between the germline ends. The CDR3 reads CASSSQGNTEAFF. CDR3 DNA sequence: TGTGCCAGCAGCTCCCAGGGGAACACTGAAGCTTTCTTT.

The CDR3 reads CASSDMGHYTEAFF. The CDR3 DNA reads TGTGCCAGCAGCGACATGGGGCACTACACTGAAGCTTTCTTT. This chain joins TRBV7-2 and TRBJ1-1; D possibly corresponds to TRBD1 (5 bases). Germline assignment: CDR1 SGHTA and CDR2 FQGNSA. This CDR3 is 14 amino acids long. Trimming cost V 5 bases and J 3 bases, with 13 bases left between them.

This chain links TRBV18 with TRBJ2-1, with 14 positions matching TRBD2. Per the germline V gene, CDR1 is KGHSH and CDR2 is LQKENI. The CDR3 runs to 14 residues. J gave up 9 bases and V 6 bases, and 4 bases lay outside the gene matches. The CDR3 loop is CASSGTSGSVEQFF. The CDR3 DNA reads as TGTGCCAGCTCCGGGACTAGCGGGAGTGTTGAGCAGTTCTTC.

The gene calls are TRBV7-2 and TRBJ1-2, with 8 bases identical to TRBD1. V gave up 5 bases and J gave up 8 bases; unmatched junction bases: 13. This CDR3 contains 15 residues. The germline V gene encodes CDR1 SGHTA and CDR2 FQGNSA. CDR3: CASSTGTGWVGGYTF. Here the CDR3 DNA reads TGTGCCAGCAGCACCGGGACAGGCTGGGTCGGAGGCTACACCTTC.

The chain joins TRBV18 to TRBJ1-2; D is perhaps TRBD1 (5 bases). V was shortened by 3 bases and J by 5 bases, with 7 bases between the two germline ends. The CDR3 spans 12 residues. Germline lookup yields CDR1 KGHSH and CDR2 LQKENI. The CDR3 DNA sequence: TGTGCCAGCTCACCCGGGGGGTATGGCTACACCTTC. The encoded protein is CASSPGGYGYTF.

J is TRBJ2-7 and V is TRBV4-3, with D hard to call. Germline V CDR1 and CDR2: LGHNA, YSLEER. The CDR3 runs 15 residues. V was clipped by 0 bases and J by 2 bases, with 11 bases between them. The CDR3 bases are TGCGCCAGCAGCCAAGATCTACAGAACACCTACGAGCAGTACTTC. Amino acid sequence: CASSQDLQNTYEQYF.

This chain links TRBV5-6 with TRBJ2-7, with 11 nucleotides matching TRBD2. Germline assignment: CDR1 SGHDT and CDR2 YYEEEE. V lost 5 bases and J lost 2; bases outside the gene matches: 3. This CDR3 is built from 14 residues. Here the CDR3 reads CASSATSGTYEQYF. The CDR3 nucleotides read TGTGCCAGCAGTGCGACTAGCGGGACCTACGAGCAGTACTTC. Together with reference TRBV5-6 and TRBJ2-7, the CDR3 gives the full variable domain: DAGVTQSPTHLIKTRGQQVTLRCSPKSGHDTVSWYQQALGQGPQFIFQYYEEEERQRGNFPDRFSGHQFPNYSSELNVNALLLGDSALYLCASSATSGTYEQYFGPGTRLTVT.

The chain recombines TRBV7-9 with TRBJ1-4; 7 bases are shared with TRBD1. CDR3 length: 15 amino acids. V lost 0 bases, J lost 7 bases, and 5 bases stayed unmatched. Germline CDR1 and CDR2: SEHNR and FQNEAQ (reference sequence). CDR3 amino acids: CASSLAGTAVEKLFF. The CDR3 DNA is TGTGCCAGCAGCTTAGCAGGGACAGCTGTTGAAAAACTGTTTTTT.

V and J are TRBV3-1 (or the pseudogene TRBV3-2) and TRBJ1-6; D is unresolved. Germline-derived CDR1 and CDR2 are LGHDT and YNNKEL (reference sequence). Trimming took 4 bases from V and 10 from J, leaving 17 bases between them. The length of the CDR3 is 15 residues. The CDR3 DNA reads as TGTGCCAGCAGCCCCGAATATAGCATTGACTCACCCCTCCACTTT. Its protein is CASSPEYSIDSPLHF.

This clone was observed a single time. The V and J genes are TRBV3-1 (or the pseudogene TRBV3-2) and TRBJ2-7; D possibly corresponds to TRBD2 (6 bases). V was cut by 1 base and J by 0 bases, with 16 bases left in between. From germline, CDR1 is LGHDT and CDR2 YNNKEL (reference sequence). CDR3 size: 17 residues. The CDR3 region has the DNA TGTGCCAGCAGCCAAGTCGGCTCGGGACTCTCCTCCTACGAGCAGTACTTC. This encodes CASSQVGSGLSSYEQYF.

This rearrangement joins TRBV29-1 to TRBJ2-5, with 9 nucleotides matching TRBD1. The V segment lost 7 bases and the J segment 5 bases; nucleotides outside the gene matches: 11. Germline V gene sequence: CDR1 SQVTM, CDR2 ANQGSEA. The CDR3 consists of 14 residues. The CDR3 reads CSGRDRAVVETQYF. CDR3 nucleotide sequence: TGCAGCGGCCGGGACAGGGCGGTTGTGGAGACCCAGTACTTC.

The chain carries TRBV5-6 and TRBJ1-5, with 10 bases that match TRBD1. Unmatched junction bases numbered 6, after V lost 3 bases and J lost 6 bases. CDR3 length equals 15 residues. Germline assignment: CDR1 SGHDT and CDR2 YYEEEE. The chain's CDR3 is CASSSTGGLVQPQHF. In DNA, the CDR3 is TGTGCCAGCAGCTCGACAGGGGGCTTGGTTCAGCCCCAGCATTTT.

This chain links TRBV7-8 with TRBJ1-5; tentatively, D is TRBD1 (6 bases). Germline CDR1 is SGHVS and CDR2 is FQNEAQ. The CDR3 spans 15 residues. V lost 4 bases and J 4 bases, leaving 14 bases between the germline ends. In nucleotides, the CDR3 is TGTGCCAGCAGCTCGGACCATCAGGGGAATCAGCCCCAGCATTTT. It is translated as CASSSDHQGNQPQHF.

This chain joins TRBV7-2 and TRBJ2-1; 7 bases map to TRBD1. J lost 5 bases, V lost 4 bases, and 8 bases had no gene match. Germline loops: CDR1 SGHTA, CDR2 FQGNSA. The CDR3 covers 15 residues. The CDR3 spells CASSSDRVGNNEQFF. The CDR3 coding sequence is TGTGCCAGCAGCTCTGACAGGGTTGGGAACAATGAGCAGTTCTTC.

The chain has TRBV27 and TRBJ2-4; the match to TRBD2 covers 7 bases. With V trimmed by 2 bases and J by 11 bases, 6 bases remained unmatched. The CDR3 has 13 residues. Germline CDR1 and CDR2: MNHEY and SMNVEV (reference sequence). The CDR3 region is CASSLTPSGVQYF. In DNA, the CDR3 is TGTGCCAGCAGTTTAACCCCGAGCGGGGTTCAGTACTTC.